Each of the 29 T cell receptor beta chains below was sequenced from the same sample in a study of blood T cells in healthy people across ages. Alongside a J-beta primer mix, a sample-barcoded 5' primer served in a second PCR lasting about 7 to 11 cycles. TCRdb passed the 5' RACE reads through MiXCR, listing each CDR3 protein once. The sample has about 730,000 distinct CDR3 sequences, about 40% seen once. Sequenced: blood. The receptors were sampled from a woman between 55 and 75 years old in good health.

The genes are TRBV5-1 and TRBJ2-3; tentatively, D is TRBD1 (6 bases). This CDR3 has 16 residues. Germline V gives CDR1 SGHRS, CDR2 YFSETQ. V lost 6 bases and J 0 bases, leaving 17 bases between the germline ends. CDR3 sequence: CASKLNRQASTDTQYF. The CDR3 DNA is TGCGCCAGCAAATTAAACCGACAGGCCAGCACAGATACGCAGTATTTT.

The V gene is TRBV7-2, the J gene TRBJ2-3; D uncertain. With 3 bases removed from V and 3 bases from J, the gap between germline ends came to 7 bases. The V gene's germline CDR1 is SGHTA and CDR2 FQGNSA. The CDR3 sequence is 13 residues long. CDR3 protein: CASSFPTTDTQYF. The CDR3 DNA reads as TGTGCCAGCAGCTTCCCGACTACAGATACGCAGTATTTT.

The gene calls are TRBV4-2 and TRBJ2-7, with 9 bases that match TRBD2. The CDR3 is 16 residues long. The V gene's germline CDR1 is LGHNA and CDR2 YNFKEQ. Unmatched junction bases numbered 5, after V lost 0 bases and J lost 2 bases. This CDR3 is CASSQDLASGAYEQYF. CDR3 DNA sequence: TGTGCCAGCAGCCAAGATTTGGCTAGCGGGGCCTACGAGCAGTACTTC.

This clonotype was counted only a few times. The chain carries TRBV28 and TRBJ2-7; no clear D. The V end lost 8 bases, the J end lost 4 bases, and 15 bases lay between the germline ends. In germline, CDR1 is MDHEN, CDR2 SYDVKM. The CDR3 totals 13 residues. Written as DNA, the CDR3 is TGTGCCAGCTCCCTGCCGAGAGAATACGAGCAGTACTTC. Amino acid sequence: CASSLPREYEQYF. Using reference TRBV28 and TRBJ2-7 for the parts outside the CDR3, the full variable domain is DVKVTQSSRYLVKRTGEKVFLECVQDMDHENMFWYRQDPGLGLRLIYFSYDVKMKEKGDIPEGYSVSREKKERFSLILESASTNQTSMYLCASSLPREYEQYFGPGTRLTVT.

This chain uses TRBV10-3 with TRBJ2-7; no reliable D call. Germline loops: CDR1 ENHRY, CDR2 SYGVKD. The CDR3 extends over 11 amino acids. V dropped 7 bases and J dropped 0 bases, with 4 bases sitting between them. The CDR3 sequence: CAITDSYEQYF. CDR3 in DNA: TGTGCCATCACAGACTCCTACGAGCAGTACTTC.

This chain uses TRBV13 with TRBJ2-3; no firm D call. V lost 1 base and J lost 5, with 7 bases in between. The CDR3 contains 13 residues. Germline CDR1 PRHDT, CDR2 FYEKMQ (reference sequence). CDR3 protein: CASSLDLRDTQYF. Here the CDR3 DNA reads TGTGCCAGCAGCTTAGACCTGCGAGATACGCAGTATTTT. The full variable domain, its missing parts supplied by reference TRBV13 and TRBJ2-3, is AAGVIQSPRHLIKEKRETATLKCYPIPRHDTVYWYQQGPGQDPQFLISFYEKMQSDKGSIPDRFSAQQFSDYHSELNMSSLELGDSALYFCASSLDLRDTQYFGPGTRLTVL.

The chain uses TRBV14 and TRBJ1-2, with 7 bases matching TRBD1. The V gene end was trimmed by 1 base and the J gene end by 1 base; junction bases not matched to a gene: 3. This CDR3 contains 15 residues. Per the germline V gene, CDR1 is SGHDN and CDR2 is FVKESK. The CDR3: CASSQVTGINYGYTF. The CDR3 DNA is TGTGCCAGCAGCCAAGTGACAGGGATTAACTATGGCTACACCTTC.

In the case of this clonotype: One end of the junction is discordant with germline, which a read error may explain. The chain recombines TRBV12-3 or TRBV12-4 with TRBJ1-1; D is uncertain. The CDR3 is made up of 12 amino acids. The CDR3 bases are TGTGCCAGCGGTTTTTTTCAGAGAAAAGCTTTCTTT. Protein: CASGFFQRKAFF.

The chain has TRBV15 and TRBJ2-5; 7 bases map to TRBD2. Germline assignment: CDR1 LNHNV and CDR2 YYDKDF (reference sequence). The CDR3 totals 15 residues. The ends lost 0 bases at V and 11 bases at J; junction bases unmatched: 12. DNA for the CDR3: TGTGCCACCAGCAGAGAAGATGGAGCGGGAAATGAGCAGTACTTC. It yields the protein CATSREDGAGNEQYF.

The chain carries TRBV7-8 and TRBJ2-7; tentative D call: TRBD2 (5 bases). V was cut by 4 bases and J by 0 bases, with 13 bases left in between. Germline V lookup: CDR1 SGHVS, CDR2 FQNEAQ. The CDR3 is 15 residues long. The CDR3 coding sequence is TGTGCCAGCAGCTCGCCGGGAACGAGCTCCTACGAGCAGTACTTC. This translates into CASSSPGTSSYEQYF.

There are a few counts of this clonotype. This sequence joins TRBV11-2 and TRBJ2-1, with 7 bases fitting TRBD2. The CDR3 has 16 amino acids. Germline V gives CDR1 SGHAT, CDR2 FQNNGV. The V and J ends lost 1 base and 4 bases, in that order; junction bases with no gene match: 7. The CDR3 reads CASSLGRGSGYNEQFF. DNA of the CDR3: TGTGCCAGCAGCTTAGGGCGAGGTAGCGGGTACAATGAGCAGTTCTTC.

The CDR3 sequence: CSVDGFVTEAFF. CDR3 coding DNA: TGCAGCGTTGATGGGTTTGTGACTGAAGCTTTCTTT. The V and J genes are TRBV29-1 and TRBJ1-1; no firm D call. V was pared by 3 bases and J by 5 bases, with 10 bases between. This CDR3 is 12 amino acids long. The germline CDR1 and CDR2 sequences are SQVTM and ANQGSEA. The full variable domain, with the rest looked up from reference TRBV29-1 and TRBJ1-1, is SAVISQKPSRDICQRGTSLTIQCQVDSQVTMMFWYRQQPGQSLTLIATANQGSEATYESGFVIDKFPISRPNLTFSTLTVSNMSPEDSSIYLCSVDGFVTEAFFGQGTRLTVV.

The J gene is TRBJ1-1, the V gene TRBV20-1; TRBD1 agrees at 8 bases. This CDR3 spans 16 amino acids. CDR1 is DFQATT, CDR2 SNEGSKA, per germline (reference sequence). With 3 bases clipped from V and 0 bases from J, the junction kept 9 bases outside the gene matches. The CDR3 region is CSARRQGRLMNTEAFF. CDR3 sequence (DNA): TGCAGTGCTAGGCGACAGGGGAGGTTAATGAACACTGAAGCTTTCTTT.

This chain links TRBV6-5 with TRBJ2-1, with D perhaps matching TRBD2 (7 bases). V was cut by 7 bases and J by 7 bases, with 17 bases left in between. CDR1 MNHEY and CDR2 SVGAGI come from the germline V gene. The CDR3 sequence is 14 residues long. CDR3 amino acids: CASMSTGRVNEQFF. CDR3 nucleotide sequence: TGTGCCAGCATGTCCACAGGGAGGGTTAATGAGCAGTTCTTC.

The genes are TRBV3-1 and TRBJ2-3, with 8 bases identical to TRBD2. Trimming at V came to 4 bases and at J to 4 bases, leaving 10 bases not matched to a gene. This CDR3 contains 16 residues. Looked up from germline, CDR1 is LGHDT and CDR2 is YNNKEL (reference sequence). CDR3 sequence: CASSLQAGASADTQYF. The CDR3 nucleotides read TGTGCCAGCAGCCTCCAAGCGGGAGCATCCGCAGATACGCAGTATTTT.

This clonotype occurred a few times. The chain is built from TRBV28 and TRBJ2-3, with a possible D match to TRBD2 (6 bases). V was cut by 2 bases and J by 0 bases, with 18 bases left in between. CDR1 and CDR2 from the germline V gene are MDHEN and SYDVKM. The CDR3 length is 18 residues. CDR3 protein: CASSLSQEGLGSTDTQYF. The CDR3 nucleotides read TGTGCCAGCAGTTTAAGCCAAGAGGGACTGGGGAGCACAGATACGCAGTATTTT.

This clonotype was found a few times. This chain links TRBV4-3 with TRBJ1-5; unclear D gene. Trimming removed 0 bases from V and 6 bases from J, with 15 bases in between. Germline CDR1 is LGHNA and CDR2 is YSLEER. This CDR3 is 16 amino acids long. The CDR3 loop reads CASSQDIGTGGQPQHF. The CDR3 nucleotides read TGCGCCAGCAGCCAAGATATCGGAACCGGTGGTCAGCCCCAGCATTTT.

This clonotype was found once. This chain joins TRBV12-3 or TRBV12-4 and TRBJ1-2; 7 nucleotides agree with TRBD1. This CDR3 has 17 residues. The ends lost 3 bases at V and 1 base at J; junction bases unmatched: 11. Here the CDR3 DNA reads TGTGCCAGCAGTTTTCCCCAGGGGGTAAGAGGTAACTATGGCTACACCTTC. This codes for CASSFPQGVRGNYGYTF.

V is TRBV20-1 and J is TRBJ2-1, with TRBD2 identical over 7 bases. This CDR3 has 13 amino acids. After removal of 8 bases from V and 9 bases from J, the junction contained 13 bases not matched to a gene. The germline V gene encodes CDR1 DFQATT and CDR2 SNEGSKA (reference sequence). For the CDR3, the DNA is TGCAGTTCGACCAGCGGGGCCCCGGGTGAGCAGTTCTTC. It yields the protein CSSTSGAPGEQFF.

The chain links TRBV20-1 to TRBJ2-5; 14 bases are a match to TRBD2. The closer fit of TRBJ2-7 to the DNA end suggests the J call may be wrong. The CDR3 extends over 15 amino acids. Germline V CDR1 and CDR2: DFQATT, SNEGSKA (reference sequence). Here the CDR3 reads CSARDGTSGSFEQYF. The CDR3, as DNA: TGCAGTGCTAGAGACGGGACTAGCGGGAGTTTCGAGCAGTACTTC.

The chain is built from TRBV4-3 and TRBJ2-3; weak D call: TRBD2 (5 bases). V lost 2 bases, J lost 3 bases, and 9 bases lay in between. Looked up from germline, CDR1 is LGHNA and CDR2 is YSLEER. CDR3 size: 14 residues. Here the CDR3 DNA reads TGCGCCAGCAGCCAACTTAGCGCGACAGATACGCAGTATTTT. Translating gives CASSQLSATDTQYF.

This clonotype was counted at least ten times. The J gene is TRBJ2-1, the V gene TRBV6-1; D is ambiguous. This CDR3 contains 14 residues. The V end was cut by 0 bases, the J end by 15 bases, with 18 bases between. Germline V gives CDR1 MNHNS, CDR2 SASEGT. CDR3 sequence (DNA): TGTGCCAGCAGTGAAGCTAACACCGCCCGTCCGCCGTTCTTC. This gives the protein CASSEANTARPPFF.

The chain recombines TRBV3-1 with TRBJ2-7; TRBD2 agrees at 10 bases. This CDR3 has 16 residues. Germline V lookup: CDR1 LGHDT, CDR2 YNNKEL (reference sequence). J lost 0 bases, V lost 5 bases, and 7 bases had no gene match. The CDR3 here is CASSFQAGGISYEQYF. CDR3 coding DNA: TGTGCCAGCAGCTTCCAAGCGGGAGGGATCTCCTACGAGCAGTACTTC.

This clonotype was recorded a few times. The V call is TRBV2, the J call TRBJ2-4; no clear D gene. Trimming removed 7 bases from V and 8 bases from J, with 9 bases in between. Germline V CDR1 and CDR2: SNHLY, FYNNEI. The CDR3 extends over 11 amino acids. The chain's CDR3 is CASTLRDIQYF. As DNA, the CDR3 is TGTGCCAGCACCTTGAGAGACATTCAGTACTTC.

The chain carries TRBV20-1 and TRBJ2-3; no clear D gene. V was trimmed by 3 bases and J by 7 bases, leaving 5 bases between them. The CDR3 spans 10 residues. Germline values: CDR1 DFQATT, CDR2 SNEGSKA (reference sequence). CDR3 sequence: CSASQNTQYF. The DNA for the CDR3 is TGCAGTGCTAGTCAAAATACGCAGTATTTT.

This clonotype was counted a few times. The chain links TRBV7-2 to TRBJ2-5; tentatively, D is TRBD1 (5 bases). There are 15 residues in the CDR3. CDR1 and CDR2 from the germline V gene are SGHTA and FQGNSA. V lost 4 bases, J lost 11 bases, and 23 bases lay in between. CDR3 loop: CASSSTLGRNNEQYF. CDR3 nucleotide sequence: TGTGCCAGCAGCTCTACCCTGGGGCGAAACAATGAGCAGTACTTC. Combining the CDR3 with reference TRBV7-2 and TRBJ2-5 gives the whole variable domain GAGVSQSPSNKVTEKGKDVELRCDPISGHTALYWYRQSLGQGLEFLIYFQGNSAPDKSGLPSDRFSAERTGGSVSTLTIQRTQQEDSAVYLCASSSTLGRNNEQYFGPGTRLLVL.

This clonotype came up a few times. The chain is built from TRBV7-9 and TRBJ1-1; D gene uncertain. CDR1 SEHNR and CDR2 FQNEAQ come from the germline V gene (reference sequence). V was trimmed by 7 bases and J by 0 bases, leaving 6 bases between them. CDR3 length: 12 amino acids. In DNA form, the CDR3 reads TGTGCCAGCATGCTCATGAACACTGAAGCTTTCTTT. This translates into CASMLMNTEAFF.

This rearrangement joins TRBV5-6 to TRBJ2-1, with D possibly being TRBD2 (5 bases). With 3 bases removed from V and 10 bases from J, the gap between germline ends came to 11 bases. CDR1 is SGHDT and CDR2 is YYEEEE in the germline V gene. This CDR3 contains 12 residues. CDR3: CASSSGGREQFF. The CDR3 DNA reads as TGTGCCAGCAGCTCCGGAGGAAGAGAGCAGTTCTTC.

The chain employs TRBV27 and TRBJ2-7, with 8 bases that match TRBD2. The germline CDR1 and CDR2 sequences are MNHEY and SMNVEV (reference sequence). The CDR3 totals 16 residues. V gave up 5 bases and J gave up 7 bases; unmatched junction bases: 16. The CDR3 region has the DNA TGTGCCAGCAGTCGAACTACTAGCGGACTATACAATGAGCAGTACTTC. Translated, it gives CASSRTTSGLYNEQYF.